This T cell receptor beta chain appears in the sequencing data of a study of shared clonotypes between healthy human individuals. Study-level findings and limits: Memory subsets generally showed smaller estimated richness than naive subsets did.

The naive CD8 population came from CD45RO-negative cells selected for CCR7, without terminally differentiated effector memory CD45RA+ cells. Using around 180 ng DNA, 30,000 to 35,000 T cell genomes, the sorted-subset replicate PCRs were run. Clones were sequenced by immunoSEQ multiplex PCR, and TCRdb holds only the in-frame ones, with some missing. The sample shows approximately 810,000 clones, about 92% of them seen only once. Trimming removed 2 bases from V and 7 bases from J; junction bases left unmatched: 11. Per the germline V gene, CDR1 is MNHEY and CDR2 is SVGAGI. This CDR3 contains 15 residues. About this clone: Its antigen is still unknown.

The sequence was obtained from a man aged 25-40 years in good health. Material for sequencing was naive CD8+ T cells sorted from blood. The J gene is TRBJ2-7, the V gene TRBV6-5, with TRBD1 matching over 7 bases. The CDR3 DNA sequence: TGTGCCAGCAGTTACGAGACAGGGTCCCCCCGGGAGCAGTACTTC. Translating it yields CASSYETGSPREQYF.